The T cell receptor beta chain described here comes from a study of blood T cell repertoires in COVID-19 (dated by TCRdb to the early 2020s). Regarding the study in general: Samples from collaborators originated in the United States, Italy and Spain and spanned both the acute and convalescent phases of COVID-19. The material from the prospective study consisted of cDNA or gDNA derived from T cells, B-cell-depleted T cells, or PBMCs. The dataset comprised deeply sampled blood TCRbeta repertoires from subjects exposed to, actively infected with, or recovered from COVID-19. The repertoires were made available in a free public database intended to serve as a resource for research on the immune response to SARS-CoV-2. Samples were obtained from the ongoing ImmuneRACE study (first 160 participants) and from over 1,000 subjects provided by 6 global collaborators. The sample metadata nearly always contained a de-identified subject ID, COVID-19 status, age in years and sex. HLA class I and class II types, where available, came from metadata supplied by the sample provider rather than from assay-based typing. Findings and caveats that apply to the study as a whole: How much clinical and demographic metadata was included differed by source and by participant, and the metadata was provided uncurated.

Turning to this clone: There is no known antigen for this receptor. Base qualities were left out, and no much larger clone turns up one base away. Other DNA sequences in this specimen translate into the identical CDR3.

Collaborating institutions collected whole blood in K2EDTA tubes following their own protocols. For TCRbeta analysis, collaborators shipped samples in one of three forms: frozen whole blood, isolated PBMCs, or DNA extracted from either of those sample types. The immunoSEQ Assay, a bias-controlled multiplex PCR, was used to amplify TCRbeta CDR3 regions from genomic DNA. The authors' analysis ran thus. Within the assay, amplification of reference gene primers was used to estimate how many nucleated cells each sample contained. To quantify the absolute abundance of each unique TCRbeta CDR3 rearrangement, sequence reads were collapsed and filtered. For each sample, productive Simpson clonality was calculated as the square root of Simpson's diversity index across productive rearrangements. TCRdb carries this immuneACCESS record with in-frame sequences only. Its versions omit some clonotypes, under half of them owing to an unresolved V gene in the studies checked, with the rest unexplained. The V and J calls and clone size come from that table; D and trimming were worked out from the DNA. In this sample the table shows 200,000 to 250,000 clones, around 80% of which occur a single time. The ten top clones hold 9.5% to 15% of the sample.

Its CDR3 holds 13 amino acids, cysteine through phenylalanine. Only the CDR3 DNA is retained, 39 bases long and in frame from the first base. V lost 6 bases and J lost 3 bases; the stretch between them is 9 bases long. The sequence joins TRBV12-3 or TRBV12-4 to TRBJ1-3; the D gene is possibly TRBD1, with 5 bases matching. Sequencing used peripheral blood. The receptor was derived from a woman aged 40 to 50 with acute or convalescent COVID-19. CDR3 reads: CASSQGSGNTIYF. Read as DNA, the sequence is TGTGCCAGCAGCCAGGGAAGTGGAAACACCATATATTTT.